These 12 T cell receptor beta chains originate from one sample sequenced in a study of T cell responses to AZD1222 COVID-19 vaccine. Repertoires were generated with immunoSEQ multiplex PCR, while TCRdb's copy carries only in-frame clones and drops some. The sample holds approximately 100,000 clones, 92% seen once. Sequencing used peripheral blood, obtained on day 0 of AZD1222 vaccination. These receptors were obtained from an adult in good health.

CDR3 bases: TGTGCCTGGGGGACGGGTAGAGCTGAAGCTTTCTTT. Translation gives CAWGTGRAEAFF. This chain links TRBV30 with TRBJ1-1; tentatively, D is TRBD1 (5 bases). Germline CDR1 GTSNPN, CDR2 SVGIG (reference sequence). This CDR3 has 12 residues. Trimming left V 5 bases short and J 6 bases short, with 13 bases between.

The rearrangement uses TRBV27 and TRBJ2-3; 8 bases align to TRBD2. This CDR3 has 15 amino acids. With 4 bases clipped from V and 0 bases from J, the junction kept 3 bases outside the gene matches. Looked up from germline, CDR1 is MNHEY and CDR2 is SMNVEV (reference sequence). The CDR3 sequence is CASSYSGISTDTQYF. The DNA for the CDR3 is TGTGCCAGCAGTTATAGCGGGATTAGCACAGATACGCAGTATTTT.

This clone was counted a single time. The chain carries TRBV30 and TRBJ1-2; TRBD1 matches 8 bases. Germline CDR1 is GTSNPN and CDR2 is SVGIG (reference sequence). CDR3 size: 15 residues. With V trimmed by 0 bases and J by 2 bases, 5 bases remained unmatched. The CDR3 loop reads CAWSVFRGQNYGYTF. The CDR3 DNA is TGTGCCTGGAGTGTATTCAGGGGGCAGAACTATGGCTACACCTTC.

This clone has more than one count but fewer than ten. This chain links TRBV11-2 with TRBJ1-6, with unresolved D. Germline V gene sequence: CDR1 SGHAT, CDR2 FQNNGV. The germline V and J ends were trimmed by 0 bases and 11 bases, with 14 bases remaining between them. This CDR3 spans 15 amino acids. CDR3 sequence reads: CASSLDNEGGTPLHF. As DNA, the CDR3 is TGTGCCAGCAGCTTAGACAATGAGGGCGGGACACCCCTCCACTTT.

V is TRBV3-1 (or the pseudogene TRBV3-2) and J is TRBJ2-7; TRBD2 agrees at 8 bases. CDR3 length: 13 residues. Germline V CDR1 and CDR2: LGHDT, YNNKEL (reference sequence). V lost 5 bases to trimming and J lost 3 bases; unmatched junction nucleotides: 3. The DNA of the CDR3 is TGTGCCAGCAGCGCTAGCGGGCTCTACGAGCAGTACTTC. Its translation is CASSASGLYEQYF.

J is TRBJ2-7 and V is TRBV19; 9 bases align to TRBD1. Looked up from germline, CDR1 is LNHDA and CDR2 is SQIVND (reference sequence). The trim removed 5 bases at V and 5 bases at J, leaving 4 bases unmatched. CDR3 length equals 13 residues. CDR3 DNA: TGTGCCAGTAGTCCCCGGACAGGGGACGAGCAGTACTTC. Its translation is CASSPRTGDEQYF.

This rearrangement joins TRBV19 to TRBJ1-2; D ambiguous. The germline CDR1 and CDR2 sequences are LNHDA and SQIVND (reference sequence). The CDR3 totals 16 residues. Between the trimmed V and J ends, which lost 1 base and 0 bases, there was a span of 12 bases. The CDR3 bases are TGTGCCAGTAGTATAGGCACGGTCTACACTAACTATGGCTACACCTTC. This sequence encodes CASSIGTVYTNYGYTF. The whole variable domain, filled in from reference TRBV19 and TRBJ1-2, reads DGGITQSPKYLFRKEGQNVTLSCEQNLNHDAMYWYRQDPGQGLRLIYYSQIVNDFQKGDIAEGYSVSREKKESFPLTVTSAQKNPTAFYLCASSIGTVYTNYGYTFGSGTRLTVV.

The chain joins TRBV12-3 or TRBV12-4 to TRBJ1-1; perhaps TRBD1 as D (6 bases). The CDR3 has 13 amino acids. Trimming took off 4 bases at V and 3 bases at J, with 9 bases between the two ends. The CDR3 sequence is CASSYRAHTEAFF. The DNA of the CDR3 is TGTGCCAGCAGTTACAGGGCCCACACTGAAGCTTTCTTT.

The CDR3 DNA reads TGTGCCAGCAGCCCACCTGGAAGAAGGGCGGTCCAGCAGTACTTC. Protein product: CASSPPGRRAVQQYF. This sequence joins TRBV11-3 and TRBJ2-7, with D unresolved. From germline, CDR1 is SGHNT and CDR2 YENEEA. The CDR3 contains 15 residues. The V end was cut by 5 bases, the J end by 8 bases, with 22 bases between.

The chain uses TRBV28 and TRBJ1-5; D might be TRBD1 (5 bases). V lost 5 bases and J 7 bases, leaving 18 bases between the germline ends. This CDR3 has 15 residues. Germline-derived CDR1 and CDR2 are MDHEN and SYDVKM. For the CDR3, the DNA is TGTGCCAGCAGTAGACGTACAGGACGGGGACAGCCCCAGCATTTT. This encodes CASSRRTGRGQPQHF. The variable domain in full, with the rest retrieved from reference TRBV28 and TRBJ1-5, is DVKVTQSSRYLVKRTGEKVFLECVQDMDHENMFWYRQDPGLGLRLIYFSYDVKMKEKGDIPEGYSVSREKKERFSLILESASTNQTSMYLCASSRRTGRGQPQHFGDGTRLSIL.

V and J are TRBV18 and TRBJ2-3, with 8 bases lining up with TRBD2. The CDR3 consists of 12 residues. Germline CDR1 is KGHSH and CDR2 is LQKENI. Trimming removed 3 bases from V and 8 bases from J; junction bases left unmatched: 1. The CDR3 reads CASSPREGTQYF. The CDR3 DNA reads TGTGCCAGCTCACCCCGGGAGGGTACGCAGTATTTT. The whole variable domain, filled in from reference TRBV18 and TRBJ2-3, reads NAGVMQNPRHLVRRRGQEARLRCSPMKGHSHVYWYRQLPEEGLKFMVYLQKENIIDESGMPKERFSAEFPKEGPSILRIQQVVRGDSAAYFCASSPREGTQYFGPGTRLTVL.

The chain combines TRBV27 with TRBJ2-1; 8 bases fit TRBD2. The V gene's germline CDR1 is MNHEY and CDR2 SMNVEV (reference sequence). This CDR3 has 16 residues. The V segment lost 6 bases and the J segment 2 bases; nucleotides outside the gene matches: 9. DNA for the CDR3: TGTGCCAGCAGGACCGGACTAGCCTCAGCCTACAATGAGCAGTTCTTC. This sequence encodes CASRTGLASAYNEQFF.